The next 6 T cell receptor beta chains were all read from a single sample in a study of T cell repertoires in cytomegalovirus infection. TCRdb passed the reads through MiXCR, listing each CDR3 protein once. Of some 200,000 distinct CDR3 sequences in the sample, approximately 9.6% are singletons; the top ten hold approximately 4.2%. The sequenced material came from PBMCs. Receptors were obtained from a human donor in good health (CMV status not recorded). Some clones in this sample may be carry-over from other donors' samples.

Details on this clonotype: Since a much larger clone is just one base distant, this may be a read error. This chain uses TRBV28 with TRBJ2-1; D is ambiguous. CDR1 MDHEN and CDR2 SYDVKM come from the germline V gene. Trimming took 4 bases from V and 7 from J, leaving 14 bases between them. CDR3 size: 14 residues. Here the CDR3 reads CASSYPRPYNEQFF. CDR3 coding DNA: TGTGCCAGCAGTTACCCCCGCCCTTATAATGAGCAGTTCTTC.

This clonotype was detected many times. The chain employs TRBV27 and TRBJ1-1, with unresolved D. Per the germline V gene, CDR1 is MNHEY and CDR2 is SMNVEV (reference sequence). CDR3 length: 13 amino acids. Trimming cost V 6 bases and J 3 bases, with 11 bases left between them. The CDR3 reads CASSHTWDTEAFF. DNA for the CDR3: TGTGCCAGCAGCCATACATGGGACACTGAAGCTTTCTTT.

This rearrangement joins TRBV20-1 to TRBJ1-6, with D maybe TRBD1 (6 bases). Trimming took 6 bases from V and 6 from J, leaving 12 bases between them. The germline gives CDR1 DFQATT, CDR2 SNEGSKA (reference sequence). The CDR3 runs 13 residues. In DNA form, the CDR3 reads TGCAGTGCGCCCGGGACACCTAATTCACCCCTCCACTTT. This translates into CSAPGTPNSPLHF.

Many counts were recorded for this clonotype. The CDR3 reads CSARSGPGGGGYTF. In nucleotides, the CDR3 is TGCAGTGCTAGATCAGGTCCAGGGGGCGGTGGCTACACCTTC. The chain recombines TRBV20-1 with TRBJ1-2; TRBD1 matches at 8 bases. V shed 2 bases and J 7 bases; nucleotides not matched to a gene: 9. The germline gives CDR1 DFQATT, CDR2 SNEGSKA (reference sequence). The CDR3 is 14 residues long.

The rearrangement uses TRBV11-2 and TRBJ1-3; no reliable D call. The CDR3 consists of 15 residues. Trimming removed 5 bases from V and 4 bases from J, with 15 bases in between. In germline, CDR1 is SGHAT, CDR2 FQNNGV. The chain's CDR3 is CASSQQRARGNTIYF. The CDR3 nucleotides are TGTGCCAGCAGCCAACAGAGGGCTAGGGGAAACACCATATATTTT.

This clonotype appeared many times. This chain connects TRBV6-5 to TRBJ2-7; D may correspond to TRBD1 or TRBD2 (5 bases each). Trimming removed 5 bases at V and 2 bases at J, with 16 bases between. CDR3 length equals 15 residues. Germline loops: CDR1 MNHEY, CDR2 SVGAGI. The CDR3 here is CASSRDGTPTYEQYF. The CDR3 region has the DNA TGTGCCAGCAGTCGAGACGGGACGCCTACCTACGAGCAGTACTTC.